This is a list of T cell receptor beta chains from one sample in a study of blood T cell repertoires in COVID-19. TCRdb's table, derived via immunoSEQ multiplex PCR, lists solely in-frame clones and lacks some. The table includes some 96,000 clones, less than 90% detected once. The sequencing sample was made of peripheral blood. Every receptor here comes from a man aged 25 to 45 in a cohort sampled during active COVID-19. Both conserved end residues are part of each CDR3. The D gene is left open where the match is weak. The size field is filled for only some rows; it gives once, few, many or a size class.

d_gene	abundance	v_gene	j_gene	len	CDR3aa	CDR3nt
TRBD1	NA	TRBV2	TRBJ2-7	15	CASRSHDRVPYEQYF	TGTGCCAGCAGAAGCCACGACAGGGTCCCCTACGAGCAGTACTTC
NA	NA	TRBV5-1	TRBJ1-4	14	CASSRDRSDEKLFF	TGCGCCAGCAGCCGAGACAGGAGCGATGAAAAACTGTTTTTT
TRBD1	NA	TRBV19	TRBJ1-3	18	CASSLRPGTGGRGNTIYF	TGTGCCAGTAGTCTTCGCCCCGGGACAGGGGGCAGGGGAAACACCATATATTTT
NA	NA	TRBV5-6	TRBJ2-5	14	CASSLARGSFTQYF	TGTGCCAGCAGCTTGGCACGGGGGTCCTTTACCCAGTACTTC
TRBD1	NA	TRBV5-1	TRBJ1-2	16	CASSLGPTDRGNGYTF	TGCGCCAGCAGCTTGGGACCCACTGACAGGGGGAATGGCTACACCTTC
NA	NA	TRBV9	TRBJ2-7	13	CASRAPQSYEQYF	TGTGCCAGCAGGGCCCCGCAGTCCTACGAGCAGTACTTC
NA	NA	TRBV21-1	TRBJ1-1	15	CASSTHRVGNTEAFF	TGTGCCAGCAGCACCCACAGGGTAGGGAACACTGAAGCTTTCTTT
NA	NA	TRBV4-1	TRBJ2-7	17	CASSQESNGRRGDEQYF	TGCGCCAGCAGCCAAGAAAGTAATGGCCGCAGGGGGGACGAGCAGTACTTC
NA	NA	TRBV5-4	TRBJ2-5	14	CASSLYTHQETQYF	TGTGCCAGCAGCTTGTATACTCACCAAGAGACCCAGTACTTC
TRBD1	NA	TRBV4-1	TRBJ1-2	14	CASSQEQGVGGYTF	TGCGCCAGCAGCCAAGAACAGGGGGTTGGTGGCTACACCTTC
NA	NA	TRBV10-3	TRBJ2-5	15	CAISEGREDGETQYF	TGTGCCATCAGTGAAGGCAGGGAGGACGGGGAGACCCAGTACTTC
TRBD1	NA	TRBV6-2/TRBV6-3	TRBJ2-5	14	CASSTGTGKETQYF	TGTGCCAGCAGCACCGGGACAGGGAAAGAGACCCAGTACTTC
TRBD2	NA	TRBV5-1	TRBJ2-5	16	CASSPGLAGGQETQYF	TGCGCCAGCAGCCCGGGACTAGCGGGGGGACAAGAGACCCAGTACTTC
TRBD1	once	TRBV18	TRBJ1-1	15	CASSPRQGANTEAFF	TGTGCCAGCTCACCAAGACAGGGGGCTAACACTGAAGCTTTCTTT
NA	NA	TRBV7-2	TRBJ1-4	14	CASSLNPAGEKLFF	TGTGCCAGCAGCTTAAATCCGGCGGGTGAAAAACTGTTTTTT
NA	NA	TRBV7-9	TRBJ2-6	16	CASSLTDSSGANVLTF	TGTGCCAGCAGCCTGACCGACAGCTCTGGGGCCAACGTCCTGACTTTC
TRBD2	NA	TRBV10-3	TRBJ2-5	13	CAAGGGYQETQYF	TGTGCCGCCGGGGGGGGGTACCAAGAGACCCAGTACTTC
NA	few	TRBV27	TRBJ1-2	15	CASSSGLNRIYGYTF	TGTGCCAGCAGTTCAGGTTTGAACAGAATTTATGGCTACACCTTC
TRBD2	NA	TRBV10-1	TRBJ2-1	15	CASSEARGTGDEQFF	TGCGCCAGCAGTGAGGCGCGGGGGACCGGCGATGAGCAGTTCTTC
NA	NA	TRBV5-1	TRBJ2-2	16	CASSLLGRVDTGELFF	TGCGCCAGCAGCTTGCTGGGCAGGGTAGACACCGGGGAGCTGTTTTTT
NA	once	TRBV5-1	TRBJ1-1	13	CASSPDGDTEAFF	TGCGCCAGCAGCCCAGACGGGGACACTGAAGCTTTCTTT
TRBD1	NA	TRBV5-1	TRBJ2-3	15	CASGTGARDTDTQYF	TGCGCCAGCGGAACAGGGGCCCGGGACACAGATACGCAGTATTTT
NA	NA	TRBV6-5	TRBJ1-2	12	CASSTLSYGYTF	TGTGCCAGCAGTACCCTCAGCTATGGCTACACCTTC
TRBD2	NA	TRBV5-4	TRBJ2-7	15	CASSWGGTSTYEQYF	TGTGCCAGCAGCTGGGGCGGGACTAGCACCTACGAGCAGTACTTC
NA	NA	TRBV4-1	TRBJ1-5	16	CASSQGSGQGGQPQHF	TGCGCCAGCAGCCAAGGCAGTGGGCAGGGAGGTCAGCCCCAGCATTTT